This passage covers 29 T cell receptor beta chains from one sample sequenced in a study of cytomegalovirus exposure and HLA in healthy donors. PCR employed 60 Vbeta and 13 Jbeta primers. Profiled with immunoSEQ multiplex PCR; TCRdb holds only in-frame clones, not every one. This repertoire comprises about 65,000 clones; its ten largest clones make up around 15%. Sequenced material: PBMCs. The origin of the receptors is a boy between 10 and 17 years old in good health and CMV-seronegative.

This chain uses TRBV6-5 with TRBJ1-2, with D tentatively TRBD1 (6 bases). The CDR3 has 15 residues. Germline V CDR1 and CDR2: MNHEY, SVGAGI. Trimming took 3 bases from V and 6 from J, leaving 17 bases between them. CDR3 sequence (DNA): TGTGCCAGCAGTTATGCGGGGGGCGTTGGGAATGGCTACACCTTC. This codes for CASSYAGGVGNGYTF.

V usage is TRBV7-3 and J usage is TRBJ2-3; 12 bases fit TRBD2. The CDR3 consists of 16 residues. V shed 4 bases, J shed 2 bases, and the junction held 4 bases outside the gene matches. Germline V gene lookup returns CDR1 SGHTA and CDR2 FQGTGA. The DNA for the CDR3 is TGTGCCAGCAGCTCCGGACTAGCGGGGTTCACAGATACGCAGTATTTT. Translated, it gives CASSSGLAGFTDTQYF.

This chain links TRBV6-1 with TRBJ1-2; TRBD1 matches 9 bases. The CDR3 has 13 amino acids. Unmatched junction bases numbered 4, after V lost 3 bases and J lost 8 bases. From germline, CDR1 is MNHNS and CDR2 SASEGT. Written as DNA, the CDR3 is TGTGCCAGCAGTGAGGGACAGGGACGCGGCTACACCTTC. Its translation: CASSEGQGRGYTF.

This chain joins TRBV6-5 and TRBJ1-1; D not certain. The CDR3 consists of 15 residues. Germline CDR1 is MNHEY and CDR2 is SVGAGI. V was trimmed by 3 bases and J by 3 bases, leaving 14 bases between them. The CDR3: CASSYEAVWDTEAFF. CDR3 DNA sequence: TGTGCCAGCAGTTATGAGGCGGTATGGGACACTGAAGCTTTCTTT.

This chain joins TRBV27 and TRBJ1-1; tentative D call: TRBD1 (6 bases). V lost 6 bases and J lost 1, with 18 bases in between. CDR3 length: 16 residues. Looked up from germline, CDR1 is MNHEY and CDR2 is SMNVEV (reference sequence). DNA of the CDR3: TGTGCCAGCAGCCCAACCGGGACAAAGGCGAACACTGAAGCTTTCTTT. Protein sequence: CASSPTGTKANTEAFF.

This chain uses TRBV7-9 with TRBJ1-5; 8 nucleotides line up with TRBD1. The trim removed 4 bases at V and 10 bases at J, leaving 9 bases unmatched. Germline CDR1 and CDR2: SEHNR and FQNEAQ (reference sequence). There are 14 residues in the CDR3. Here the CDR3 DNA reads TGTGCCAGCAGCTCCGGAACAGGGGGAATACCCCAGCATTTT. Protein sequence: CASSSGTGGIPQHF.

V usage is TRBV2 and J usage is TRBJ1-4; 9 bases agree with TRBD1. Germline lookup yields CDR1 SNHLY and CDR2 FYNNEI. Trimming removed 7 bases from V and 7 bases from J; junction bases left unmatched: 10. CDR3 length equals 15 residues. The DNA of the CDR3 is TGTGCCAGCATTAAGGAGGGGACAGGGAGTGAAAAACTGTTTTTT. Residues: CASIKEGTGSEKLFF.

CDR3 in DNA: TGTGCCAGCAGCCCCTACCGCGTCCCGACAGGGGCGGTGAACTATGGCTACACCTTC. This translates into CASSPYRVPTGAVNYGYTF. The rearrangement links TRBV7-8 to TRBJ1-2; the match to TRBD1 covers 8 bases. The germline V gene encodes CDR1 SGHVS and CDR2 FQNEAQ. CDR3 length: 19 amino acids. V dropped 5 bases and J dropped 2; count of bases not matched to a gene: 19.

The genes are TRBV4-1 and TRBJ2-7, with TRBD1 matching over 9 bases. V shed 10 bases and J 1 base; nucleotides not matched to a gene: 23. Germline V gene sequence: CDR1 MGHRA, CDR2 YSYEKL. The CDR3 extends over 19 amino acids. CDR3 loop: CAILHLPGQGEKNSYEQYF. In DNA form, the CDR3 reads TGCGCCATCCTCCACCTCCCGGGACAGGGCGAAAAGAATTCCTACGAGCAGTACTTC.

This chain links TRBV6-5 with TRBJ1-6; the D gene is possibly TRBD1 (5 bases). V lost 8 bases and J lost 10, with 9 bases in between. CDR3 size: 11 residues. CDR1 is MNHEY, CDR2 SVGAGI, per germline. CDR3 coding DNA: TGTGCCAGCGGAAGGGGATCACCCCTCCACTTT. This sequence encodes CASGRGSPLHF.

The chain couples TRBV6-5 to TRBJ2-3; D possibly corresponds to TRBD2 (6 bases). Germline CDR1 and CDR2: MNHEY and SVGAGI. Trimming shortened V by 6 bases and J by 6 bases, and 19 bases separated the two germline ends. CDR3 length: 15 residues. CDR3: CASSFTGTGGDTQYF. The CDR3 DNA follows: TGTGCCAGCAGCTTTACCGGGACTGGGGGGGATACGCAGTATTTT.

The rearrangement links TRBV6-1 to TRBJ2-1, with D possibly TRBD2 on 6 matching bases. Germline-derived CDR1 and CDR2 are MNHNS and SASEGT. This CDR3 has 16 residues. The V and J ends lost 3 bases and 4 bases respectively, with 16 bases between them. The CDR3 DNA is TGTGCCAGCAGTGATGCCGGGGAAGGAGGGTACAATGAGCAGTTCTTC. This gives the protein CASSDAGEGGYNEQFF.

The chain uses TRBV27 and TRBJ1-2; a weak D match, TRBD1 (5 bases). Trimming cost V 5 bases and J 4 bases, with 20 bases left between them. CDR1 MNHEY and CDR2 SMNVEV come from the germline V gene (reference sequence). This CDR3 has 16 residues. The CDR3 here is CASSTTDNIPLYGYTF. CDR3 nucleotide sequence: TGTGCCAGCAGTACGACGGACAACATCCCCCTCTATGGCTACACCTTC.

This rearrangement joins TRBV9 to TRBJ1-2, with 7 nucleotides matching TRBD1. V trimming: 0 bases; J trimming: 4 bases; junction bases outside the gene matches: 3. Germline V CDR1 and CDR2: SGDLS, YYNGEE. The CDR3 totals 14 residues. The CDR3 sequence is CASSVGRQGYGYTF. CDR3 nucleotides: TGTGCCAGCAGCGTAGGGAGACAGGGCTATGGCTACACCTTC.

The chain joins TRBV4-1 to TRBJ2-7; TRBD1 might be the D (7 bases). The CDR3 has 15 residues. V gave up 0 bases and J gave up 4 bases, with 13 bases separating them. Germline CDR1 MGHRA, CDR2 YSYEKL. Here the CDR3 reads CASSQEARGAYEQYF. In nucleotides, the CDR3 is TGCGCCAGCAGCCAAGAAGCCAGGGGGGCGTACGAGCAGTACTTC.

J is TRBJ1-1 and V is TRBV11-2, with a tentative D call TRBD1 (5 bases). V dropped 3 bases and J dropped 0 bases, with 17 bases sitting between them. Germline V gene data show CDR1 as SGHAT and CDR2 as FQNNGV. The CDR3 runs to 17 residues. The CDR3 loop reads CASSLYGALDMNTEAFF. The CDR3 DNA is TGTGCCAGCAGCTTGTATGGGGCACTGGACATGAACACTGAAGCTTTCTTT.

The chain uses TRBV29-1 and TRBJ1-2; 7 nucleotides agree with TRBD1. The CDR3 sequence is 13 residues long. V trimming: 2 bases; J trimming: 8 bases; junction bases outside the gene matches: 8. Per the germline V gene, CDR1 is SQVTM and CDR2 is ANQGSEA. CDR3 amino acids: CSVEQGEASGYTF. The DNA of the CDR3 is TGCAGCGTTGAACAGGGGGAGGCTTCGGGCTACACCTTC.

This sequence joins TRBV6-5 and TRBJ1-1; TRBD1 is a possible D gene (6 bases). The CDR3 covers 14 residues. With 5 bases removed from V and 5 bases from J, the gap between germline ends came to 15 bases. Germline lookup yields CDR1 MNHEY and CDR2 SVGAGI. The CDR3 here is CASSPQTGTTEAFF. The CDR3 coding sequence is TGTGCCAGCAGTCCCCAGACAGGTACTACTGAAGCTTTCTTT.

The rearrangement links TRBV11-2 to TRBJ1-1; tentative D call: TRBD1 (6 bases). Germline CDR1 reads SGHAT; CDR2 reads FQNNGV. V was cut by 1 base and J by 0 bases, with 15 bases left in between. The CDR3 is 17 amino acids. The CDR3 coding sequence is TGTGCCAGCAGCTTAGTCGGGGGGCAGACCCTGAACACTGAAGCTTTCTTT. Its translation is CASSLVGGQTLNTEAFF.

This chain connects TRBV5-6 to TRBJ1-1; D not certain. CDR3 length: 13 residues. The germline V gene has CDR1 SGHDT and CDR2 YYEEEE. Trimming stripped 0 bases from V and 4 bases from J, with 7 bases between. This CDR3 is CASSLAAGTEAFF. As DNA, the CDR3 is TGTGCCAGCAGCTTGGCAGCGGGCACTGAAGCTTTCTTT.

This chain joins TRBV5-1 and TRBJ2-7; 10 positions match TRBD2. The junction had 9 bases not matched to a gene; V was cut back by 0 bases and J by 3 bases. CDR1 and CDR2 from the germline V gene are SGHRS and YFSETQ. This CDR3 contains 17 residues. The CDR3 coding sequence is TGCGCCAGCAGCTTGGCCCCTTCTAGCGGGAGTAACTACGAGCAGTACTTC. This gives the protein CASSLAPSSGSNYEQYF.

The chain has TRBV6-6 and TRBJ2-3; 9 bases fit TRBD2. Germline loops: CDR1 MNHNY, CDR2 SVGAGI (reference sequence). With 9 bases clipped from V and 0 bases from J, the junction kept 7 bases outside the gene matches. This CDR3 spans 15 amino acids. The CDR3 DNA is TGTGCCAGTATGTCTAGCGGGACTAGCACAGATACGCAGTATTTT. Translated: CASMSSGTSTDTQYF.

As to this clone: Germline is not matched at one junction end, which may reflect a read error. The gene calls are TRBV9 and TRBJ2-5; D ambiguous. Germline CDR1 is SGDLS and CDR2 is YYNGEE. The CDR3 loop spans 15 amino acids. CDR3: CANSSFGEETETQYF. The CDR3 DNA reads TGTGCCAACAGCTCCTTCGGAGAGGAAACAGAGACCCAGTACTTC.

The chain uses TRBV25-1 and TRBJ2-6, with unresolved D. The CDR3 sequence is 16 residues long. Trimming cost V 1 base and J 0 bases, with 7 bases left between them. From germline, CDR1 is MGHDK and CDR2 SYGVNS. The CDR3 DNA sequence: TGTGCCAGCAGTGAATTTAGAAGCTCTGGGGCCAACGTCCTGACTTTC. Amino acids: CASSEFRSSGANVLTF.

CDR3 sequence: CAGDYNTGELFF. In nucleotides, the CDR3 is TGTGCCGGGGACTATAACACCGGGGAGCTGTTTTTT. The rearrangement joins TRBV6-1 to TRBJ2-2; 7 bases line up with TRBD2. CDR1 MNHNS and CDR2 SASEGT come from the germline V gene. V shed 11 bases and J 2 bases; nucleotides not matched to a gene: 2. There are 12 residues in the CDR3.

This chain connects TRBV4-2 to TRBJ1-5; TRBD1 agrees at 11 bases. Germline values: CDR1 LGHNA, CDR2 YNFKEQ. Trimming at V came to 4 bases and at J to 4 bases, leaving 12 bases not matched to a gene. There are 18 residues in the CDR3. CDR3 amino acids: CASSPDPGTGGKNQPQHF. The DNA for the CDR3 is TGTGCCAGCAGCCCAGATCCCGGGACAGGGGGAAAGAATCAGCCCCAGCATTTT.

This chain links TRBV6-1 with TRBJ2-1, with TRBD2 matching 7 bases. The CDR3 has 14 residues. Germline V gene data show CDR1 as MNHNS and CDR2 as SASEGT. V lost 2 bases to trimming and J lost 9 bases; unmatched junction nucleotides: 7. Here the CDR3 DNA reads TGTGCCAGCAGTGAAATTTGGGGCGGGGGTGAGCAGTTCTTC. Amino acid sequence: CASSEIWGGGEQFF.

The chain couples TRBV5-1 to TRBJ2-7; D is perhaps TRBD1 (7 bases). The CDR3 is 15 amino acids. Germline V lookup: CDR1 SGHRS, CDR2 YFSETQ. V was pared by 2 bases and J by 1 base, with 13 bases between. The DNA for the CDR3 is TGCGCCAGCAGCTTCGGGCAGGGGGGATCCTACGAGCAGTACTTC. Its protein is CASSFGQGGSYEQYF.

This rearrangement joins TRBV18 to TRBJ1-6; no reliable D call. Per germline, CDR1 KGHSH and CDR2 LQKENI. V lost 3 bases to trimming and J lost 14 bases, with 26 bases between them. The CDR3 covers 17 residues. CDR3 protein: CASSPIRQAALPTTLHF. For the CDR3, the DNA is TGTGCCAGCTCACCTATTCGACAAGCCGCTCTCCCTACGACCCTCCACTTT.